This is a list of T cell receptor beta chains from one sample in a study of T cells in Graves' hyperthyroidism and ophthalmopathy. TCRdb processed the multiplex PCR reads anew with MiXCR; each CDR3 protein has one entry. The data contain roughly 130,000 distinct CDR3 sequences, about 20% of them seen just once; the ten biggest clones take up around 70%. Sequencing was done on a sample of blood. The receptors shown here come from a woman aged 50 to 65 with Graves' hyperthyroidism that later progressed to Graves' ophthalmopathy. CDR3s include the opening cysteine and the closing phenylalanine or tryptophan. D genes are given only for firm matches. Size tells how often a clone was seen (once, few, many) or the class of an expanded clone, and some rows leave it out.

clone size | J gene | V gene | D gene | CDR3 length | CDR3 protein | CDR3 DNA
- | TRBJ1-5 | TRBV4-1 | TRBD1 | 15 | CASSQSTGLNQPQHF | TGCGCCAGCAGCCAATCGACAGGGCTGAATCAGCCCCAGCATTTT
many | TRBJ2-5 | TRBV5-1 | TRBD2 | 15 | CASSLDGAGDGTQYF | TGCGCCAGCAGCTTGGATGGGGCGGGAGATGGGACCCAGTACTTC
many | TRBJ2-5 | TRBV6-1 | TRBD2 | 15 | CASSRLAGIQETQYF | TGTGCCAGCAGTCGACTAGCGGGGATCCAAGAGACCCAGTACTTC
- | TRBJ2-1 | TRBV20-1 | TRBD2 | 15 | CSASVGLGTYNEQFF | TGCAGTGCTAGTGTGGGACTAGGAACCTACAATGAGCAGTTCTTC
- | TRBJ2-1 | TRBV5-1 | - | 13 | CASSLLWSNEQFF | TGCGCCAGCAGCTTACTGTGGTCGAATGAGCAGTTCTTC
- | TRBJ2-1 | TRBV3-1 | TRBD2 | 18 | CASSQGTAGGEYKPEQFF | TGTGCCAGCAGCCAAGGAACAGCGGGAGGGGAGTACAAGCCTGAGCAGTTCTTC
few | TRBJ2-6 | TRBV11-2 | - | 13 | CASKSTRANVLTF | TGTGCCAGCAAATCCACCCGGGCCAACGTCCTGACTTTC
few | TRBJ1-2 | TRBV7-9 | - | 13 | CASSQEGFSGYTF | TGTGCCAGCAGCCAGGAAGGCTTTAGCGGCTACACCTTC
many | TRBJ2-1 | TRBV20-1 | TRBD1 | 14 | CSASSSRGRDEQFF | TGCAGTGCTAGTTCAAGCAGGGGGCGCGATGAGCAGTTCTTC
- | TRBJ2-7 | TRBV7-9 | - | 13 | CASSTRGLYEQYF | TGTGCCAGCAGCACTCGGGGGCTCTACGAGCAGTACTTC
many | TRBJ1-1 | TRBV12-3/TRBV12-4 | TRBD1 | 14 | CASSLQGARTEAFF | TGTGCCAGCAGTTTGCAGGGGGCAAGGACTGAAGCTTTCTTT
- | TRBJ2-5 | TRBV2 | TRBD2 | 15 | CASSGSGSLGETQYF | TGTGCCAGCAGTGGTAGCGGGTCCCTCGGGGAGACCCAGTACTTC
- | TRBJ2-7 | TRBV20-1 | TRBD2 | 17 | CSARGLLAGVVSYEQYF | TGCAGTGCTAGAGGTCTACTAGCGGGAGTGGTCTCCTACGAGCAGTACTTC
many | TRBJ2-3 | TRBV20-1 | - | 14 | CSARVPTRADTQYF | TGCAGTGCTAGAGTTCCGACTAGAGCAGATACGCAGTATTTT
- | TRBJ1-2 | TRBV12-3/TRBV12-4 | - | 13 | CASGRHPNYGYTF | TGTGCCTCCGGCAGACACCCGAACTATGGCTACACCTTC
many | TRBJ2-7 | TRBV5-1 | TRBD1 | 15 | CASRTGGHTSYEQYF | TGCGCCAGCCGGACAGGGGGCCACACTTCCTACGAGCAGTACTTC
few | TRBJ2-5 | TRBV4-2 | - | 12 | CASSQDRETQYF | TGTGCCAGCAGCCAAGATCGGGAGACCCAGTACTTC
- | TRBJ2-3 | TRBV6-2/TRBV6-3 | - | 15 | CASTSLGERTDTQYF | TGTGCCAGCACTTCCCTGGGGGAGCGCACAGATACGCAGTATTTT
- | TRBJ1-5 | TRBV19 | - | 14 | CASKGGPFNQPQHF | TGTGCCAGTAAGGGCGGGCCTTTCAATCAGCCCCAGCATTTT
- | TRBJ2-7 | TRBV6-1 | TRBD1 | 15 | CASTTSGTGGYEQYF | TGTGCCAGCACCACTTCCGGGACAGGGGGCTACGAGCAGTACTTC
few | TRBJ2-3 | TRBV10-3 | - | 15 | CAISYRAASTDTQYF | TGTGCCATCAGCTACAGGGCCGCTAGCACAGATACGCAGTATTTT
- | TRBJ1-6 | TRBV6-1 | - | 14 | CASSVPGEGSPLHF | TGTGCCAGCAGTGTTCCGGGGGAAGGGTCACCCCTCCACTTT
once | TRBJ2-7 | TRBV28 | TRBD2 | 15 | CASRTGGASSYEQYF | TGTGCCAGCAGGACCGGGGGGGCCAGCTCCTACGAGCAGTACTTC
- | TRBJ2-7 | TRBV5-4 | - | 15 | CASSSGVGYSYEQYF | TGTGCCAGCAGTTCAGGGGTGGGTTACTCCTACGAGCAGTACTTC
- | TRBJ1-1 | TRBV6-1 | - | 13 | CASSQGQRTEAFF | TGTGCCAGCAGCCAGGGACAAAGGACTGAAGCTTTCTTT
- | TRBJ2-2 | TRBV10-3 | TRBD2 | 17 | CATTARLAGGPNGELFF | TGTGCCACTACTGCAAGGCTAGCGGGAGGGCCGAACGGGGAGCTGTTTTTT
many | TRBJ1-5 | TRBV6-1 | TRBD1 | 16 | CASSVGSGGGNQPQHF | TGTGCCAGCAGTGTTGGATCAGGGGGCGGCAATCAGCCCCAGCATTTT
few | TRBJ1-1 | TRBV28 | TRBD1 | 16 | CASSHLGQGIVTEAFF | TGTGCCAGCAGCCACCTCGGACAGGGGATAGTCACTGAAGCTTTCTTT
- | TRBJ2-3 | TRBV2 | - | 13 | CASSLRSTDTQYF | TGTGCCAGCAGCCTCAGGTCCACAGATACGCAGTATTTT
- | TRBJ1-1 | TRBV19 | - | 14 | CASSKQAGDTEAFF | TGTGCCAGTAGTAAACAGGCGGGGGACACTGAAGCTTTCTTT
- | TRBJ2-3 | TRBV3-1 | TRBD2 | 16 | CASSLRRAGVADTQYF | TGTGCCAGCAGCCTAAGACGAGCGGGAGTCGCAGATACGCAGTATTTT
- | TRBJ1-2 | TRBV7-9 | - | 16 | CASSLAHMRGNYGYTF | TGTGCCAGCAGCTTAGCCCACATGAGGGGTAACTATGGCTACACCTTC
- | TRBJ1-2 | TRBV11-2 | - | 15 | CASSFSQGSANGYTF | TGTGCCAGCAGCTTCTCACAGGGATCCGCCAATGGCTACACCTTC
many | TRBJ2-7 | TRBV20-1 | - | 16 | CSARDPIRLGAYEQYF | TGCAGTGCTAGAGATCCGATTCGACTGGGTGCCTACGAGCAGTACTTC